This TCR beta chain was identified in a study of identical twins. Study-wide results and limits: A partial confounding effect on zero-insertion analyses could come from invariant MAIT and iNKT cells.

TCRdb re-called the 5' RACE reads with MiXCR, one entry per CDR3 protein. The sample yields roughly 350,000 distinct CDR3 sequences, roughly an eighth seen once. CDR1 and CDR2 (germline): LGHNA, YNFKEQ. Trimming cost V 0 bases and J 6 bases, with 15 bases left between them. The CDR3 has 16 residues. This clonotype came up a few times. Its antigen is currently unknown. The sample was also reused in another study, on yellow fever vaccine responses in identical twins.

The chain is built from TRBV4-2 and TRBJ2-1; no firm D call. The sequencing sample was made of CD8+ T cells sorted from blood. This sequence was found in a woman younger than 30 in good health. CDR3 amino acids: CASSQDSTPPANEQFF. CDR3 coding DNA: TGTGCCAGCAGCCAAGATTCAACCCCCCCGGCCAATGAGCAGTTCTTC.